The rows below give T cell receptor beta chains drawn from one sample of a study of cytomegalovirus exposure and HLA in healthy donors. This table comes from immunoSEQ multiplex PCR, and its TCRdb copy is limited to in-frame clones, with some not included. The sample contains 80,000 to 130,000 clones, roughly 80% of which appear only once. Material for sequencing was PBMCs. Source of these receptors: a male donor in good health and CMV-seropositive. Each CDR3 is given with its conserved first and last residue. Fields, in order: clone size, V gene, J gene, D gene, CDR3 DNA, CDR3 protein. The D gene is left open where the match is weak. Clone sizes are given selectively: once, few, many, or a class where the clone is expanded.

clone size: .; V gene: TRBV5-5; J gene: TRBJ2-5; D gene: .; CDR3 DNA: TGTGCCAGCAACCTCTTCGGGGGGCCCGACCAAGAGACCCAGTACTTC; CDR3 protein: CASNLFGGPDQETQYF
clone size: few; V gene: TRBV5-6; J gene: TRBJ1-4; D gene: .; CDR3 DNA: TGTGCCAGCAGCTATGGAGGGGGGGCCAATGAAAAACTGTTTTTT; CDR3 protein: CASSYGGGANEKLFF
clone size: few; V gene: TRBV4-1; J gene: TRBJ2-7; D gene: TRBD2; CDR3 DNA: TGCGCCAGCAGCCAAGCCGGGACTAGCAGTCTCTACGAGCAGTACTTC; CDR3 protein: CASSQAGTSSLYEQYF
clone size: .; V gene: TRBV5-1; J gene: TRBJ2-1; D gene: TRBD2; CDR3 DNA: TGCGCCAGCAGCTTGGTGGGTGGGGGGGGCAATGAGCAGTTCTTC; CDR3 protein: CASSLVGGGGNEQFF
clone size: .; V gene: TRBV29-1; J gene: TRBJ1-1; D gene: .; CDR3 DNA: TGCAGCGTTACTAACAGGGCTCGTATGACTGAAGCTTTCTTT; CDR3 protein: CSVTNRARMTEAFF
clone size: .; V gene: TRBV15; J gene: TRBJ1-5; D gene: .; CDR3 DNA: TGTGCCACCAGCAGAGCGGGGGGGAGCCAGCCCCAGCATTTT; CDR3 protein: CATSRAGGSQPQHF
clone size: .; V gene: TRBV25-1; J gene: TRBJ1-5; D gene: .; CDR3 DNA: TGTGCCAGCAGTGATGGTCTTAGGGGAGGGGGTCAGCCCCAGCATTTT; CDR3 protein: CASSDGLRGGGQPQHF
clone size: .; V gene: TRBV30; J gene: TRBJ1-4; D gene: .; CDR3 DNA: TGTGCCTGGAGTGACCCCCGCCAGACAACTAATGAAAAACTGTTTTTT; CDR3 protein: CAWSDPRQTTNEKLFF
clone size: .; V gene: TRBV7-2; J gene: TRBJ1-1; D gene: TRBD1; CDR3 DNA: TGTGCCAGCAGCCCCGGACAGGGTCTCGGCGGGGGTACTGAAGCTTTCTTT; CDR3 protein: CASSPGQGLGGGTEAFF
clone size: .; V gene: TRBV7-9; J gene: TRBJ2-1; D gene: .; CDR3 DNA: TGTGCCAGCAGCTTGGCCCTAGCGAATGAGCAGTTCTTC; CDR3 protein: CASSLALANEQFF
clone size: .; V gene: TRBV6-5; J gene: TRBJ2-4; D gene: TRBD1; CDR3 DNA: TGTGCCAGCAGTTCCAACCGGGACAGAAAAAACATTCAGTACTTC; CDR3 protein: CASSSNRDRKNIQYF
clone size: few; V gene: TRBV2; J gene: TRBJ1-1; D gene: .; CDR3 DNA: TGTGCCAGCAACCCAGGGCTCCAATTGAACACTGAAGCTTTCTTT; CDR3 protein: CASNPGLQLNTEAFF
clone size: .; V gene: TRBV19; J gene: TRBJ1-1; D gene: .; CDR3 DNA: TGTGCCAGTACGCCAGGGATTATGAACACTGAAGCTTTCTTT; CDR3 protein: CASTPGIMNTEAFF
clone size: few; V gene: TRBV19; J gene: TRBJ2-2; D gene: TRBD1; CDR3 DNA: TGTGCCAGTAGTCCTAGACAGGGAAAGAACACCGGGGAGCTGTTTTTT; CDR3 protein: CASSPRQGKNTGELFF
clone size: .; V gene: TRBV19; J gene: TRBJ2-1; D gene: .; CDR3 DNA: TGTGCCAGTAGTATAGGACTGGGGCAGTTCTTC; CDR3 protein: CASSIGLGQFF
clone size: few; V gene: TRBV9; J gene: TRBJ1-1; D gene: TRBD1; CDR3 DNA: TGTGCCAGCAGTCGTTACAGGGGAAACACTGAAGCTTTCTTT; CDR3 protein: CASSRYRGNTEAFF
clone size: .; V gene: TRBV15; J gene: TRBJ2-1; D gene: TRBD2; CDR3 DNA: TGTGCCACCAGCAGCCGCGGGGGGGCTGGTGAGCAGTTCTTC; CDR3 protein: CATSSRGGAGEQFF
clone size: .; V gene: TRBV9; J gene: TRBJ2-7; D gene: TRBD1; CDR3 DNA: TGTGCCAGCAGCGAGTCACAGGGGGCGGTTTACGAGCAGTACTTC; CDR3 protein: CASSESQGAVYEQYF
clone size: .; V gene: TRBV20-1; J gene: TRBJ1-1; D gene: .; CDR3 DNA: TGCAGTGCCGGAGCAGACACTGAAGCTTTCTTT; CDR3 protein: CSAGADTEAFF
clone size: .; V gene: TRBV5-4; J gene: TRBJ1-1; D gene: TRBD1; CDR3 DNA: TGTGCCAGCAGCTTGGCCCTGGACAGGGACACTGAAGCTTTCTTT; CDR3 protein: CASSLALDRDTEAFF
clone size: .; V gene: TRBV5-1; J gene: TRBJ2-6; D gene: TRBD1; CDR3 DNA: TGCGCCAGCAGCTTCCGTCGAATCGGGACAGCTTCGAAGTCTGGGGCCAACGTCCTGACTTTC; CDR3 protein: CASSFRRIGTASKSGANVLTF
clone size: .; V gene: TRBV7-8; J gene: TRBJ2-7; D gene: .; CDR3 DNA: TGTGCCAGCAGCCCCAGACAGGCCGGGCCCTACGAGCAGTACTTC; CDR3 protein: CASSPRQAGPYEQYF
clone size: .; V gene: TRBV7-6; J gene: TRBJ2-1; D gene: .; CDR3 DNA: TGTGCCAGCAGCAACCATCGGGGTGGGGATGAGCAGTTCTTC; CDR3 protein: CASSNHRGGDEQFF
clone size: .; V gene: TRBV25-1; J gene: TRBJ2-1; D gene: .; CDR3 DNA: TGTGCCAGTCTACAGGGCAATGAGCAGTTCTTC; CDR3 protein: CASLQGNEQFF
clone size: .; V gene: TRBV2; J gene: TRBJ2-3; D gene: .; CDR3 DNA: TGTGCCAGCGAAGCGACAGATACGCAGTATTTT; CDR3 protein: CASEATDTQYF
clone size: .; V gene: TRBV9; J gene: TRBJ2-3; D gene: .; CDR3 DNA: TGTGCCAGCACAAAGGGGGGGGGAAAGGCAGATACGCAGTATTTT; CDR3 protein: CASTKGGGKADTQYF
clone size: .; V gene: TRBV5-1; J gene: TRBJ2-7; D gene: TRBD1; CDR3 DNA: TGCGCCAGCAGCCTGGGACAGGGACTCTCCTACGAGCAGTACTTC; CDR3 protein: CASSLGQGLSYEQYF
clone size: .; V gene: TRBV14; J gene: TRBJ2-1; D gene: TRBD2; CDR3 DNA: TGTGCCAGCAGCCAAGACTTCCTAGCGGGGGGGGGTCGGCAGTTCTTC; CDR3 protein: CASSQDFLAGGGRQFF
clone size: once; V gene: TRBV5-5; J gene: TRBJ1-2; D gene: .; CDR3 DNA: TGTGCCACTTGGGGGAGGGGGAACTATGGCTACACCTTC; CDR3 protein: CATWGRGNYGYTF
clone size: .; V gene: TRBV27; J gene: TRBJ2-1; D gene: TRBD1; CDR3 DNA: TGTGCCAGCAGTCCCTTTGGGACAGGGGGCGCCTACAATGAGCAGTTCTTC; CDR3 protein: CASSPFGTGGAYNEQFF
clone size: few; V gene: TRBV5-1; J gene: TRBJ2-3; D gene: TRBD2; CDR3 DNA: TGCGCCAGCAGCTCTAGCGGGGGGTACCTAACAGATACGCAGTATTTT; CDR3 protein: CASSSSGGYLTDTQYF
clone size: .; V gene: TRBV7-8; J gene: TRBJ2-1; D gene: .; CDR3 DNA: TGTGCCAGCAGCTTTGTGACAGGCGGCGTTAATGAGCAGTTCTTC; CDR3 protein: CASSFVTGGVNEQFF
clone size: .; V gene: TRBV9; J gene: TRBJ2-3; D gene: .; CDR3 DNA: TGTGCCAGCAGCGAGGGGGGACTATTCACAGATACGCAGTATTTT; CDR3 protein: CASSEGGLFTDTQYF
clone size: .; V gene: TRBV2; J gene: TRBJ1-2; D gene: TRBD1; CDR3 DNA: TGTGCCAGCAATACGGACAGGGCGAACTATGGCTACACCTTC; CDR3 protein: CASNTDRANYGYTF
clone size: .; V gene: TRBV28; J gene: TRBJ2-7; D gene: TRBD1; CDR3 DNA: TGTGCCAGCAGTTTCGACAGGGTCTCCTACGAGCAGTACTTC; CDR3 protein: CASSFDRVSYEQYF
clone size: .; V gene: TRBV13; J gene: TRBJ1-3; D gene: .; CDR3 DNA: TGTGCCAGCAGCCTGACAGTTGGAAACACCATATATTTT; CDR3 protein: CASSLTVGNTIYF